This passage covers 9 T cell receptor beta chains from one sample sequenced in a study of T cell responses to AZD1222 COVID-19 vaccine. This table comes from immunoSEQ multiplex PCR, and its TCRdb copy is limited to in-frame clones, with some not included. The sample holds approximately 150,000 clones, 80% to 90% seen once. The sample consisted of peripheral blood, taken 28 days after the second dose of the MenACWY control vaccine. The receptors were sampled from an adult who received the MenACWY meningococcal vaccine as a control.

This chain connects TRBV5-1 to TRBJ2-7, with D possibly matching TRBD2 (6 bases). Trimming took off 4 bases at V and 2 bases at J, with 13 bases between the two ends. This CDR3 spans 14 amino acids. CDR1 and CDR2 (germline): SGHRS, YFSETQ. CDR3 region: CASSPGLMTYEQYF. DNA for the CDR3: TGCGCCAGCAGCCCGGGACTGATGACCTACGAGCAGTACTTC.

The CDR3 reads CATSDPKSLATKDHGSYNEQFF. CDR3 DNA: TGTGCCACCAGTGATCCTAAGTCACTAGCGACGAAAGACCATGGGTCCTACAATGAGCAGTTCTTC. This sequence joins TRBV24-1 and TRBJ2-1, with 7 bases matching TRBD2. Trimming at V came to 3 bases and at J to 1 base, leaving 23 bases not matched to a gene. Germline loops: CDR1 KGHDR, CDR2 SFDVKD. The CDR3 has 22 amino acids.

The chain recombines TRBV5-4 with TRBJ2-3, with 7 bases matching TRBD2. Per germline, CDR1 SGHNT and CDR2 YYREEE (reference sequence). CDR3 length: 15 residues. V lost 0 bases, J lost 2 bases, and 3 bases stayed unmatched. CDR3 loop: CASSLAAGVTDTQYF. CDR3 nucleotides: TGTGCCAGCAGCTTGGCCGCGGGAGTCACAGATACGCAGTATTTT.

The chain employs TRBV5-1 and TRBJ2-7; D is unclear. Germline V gene lookup returns CDR1 SGHRS and CDR2 YFSETQ. CDR3 length: 12 amino acids. Trimming cost V 4 bases and J 4 bases, with 9 bases left between them. CDR3 DNA sequence: TGCGCCAGCAGCCAATTAGGGTACGAGCAGTACTTC. It codes for CASSQLGYEQYF.

The chain employs TRBV7-9 and TRBJ2-7; D not certain. The CDR3 consists of 11 residues. CDR1 SEHNR and CDR2 FQNEAQ come from the germline V gene (reference sequence). Trimming pared 5 bases from V and 3 bases from J, leaving 5 bases between. The CDR3 region has the DNA TGTGCCAGCAGCGTTAACTACGAGCAGTACTTC. It translates to CASSVNYEQYF.

The rearrangement links TRBV6-2 or TRBV6-3 to TRBJ2-7; D not resolved. V was clipped by 0 bases and J by 6 bases, with 12 bases between them. This CDR3 comprises 14 residues. The germline V gene encodes CDR1 MNHEY and CDR2 SVGEGT. The CDR3 DNA sequence: TGTGCCAGCAGTTACTCGGTCCCGGGCGGCGAGCAGTACTTC. Translated, it gives CASSYSVPGGEQYF.

This clone was counted once. The chain combines TRBV4-3 with TRBJ2-7, with TRBD1 as a possible D gene (6 bases). Deletions cut 0 bases from V and 6 bases from J, with 18 bases between. The CDR3 is made up of 16 amino acids. Germline loops: CDR1 LGHNA, CDR2 YSLEER. CDR3 coding DNA: TGCGCCAGCAGCCAAGAGGATTCCACCCGAGGGGGCGAGCAGTACTTC. Translation: CASSQEDSTRGGEQYF.

The chain has TRBV6-5 and TRBJ1-5; a possible D gene is TRBD1 (6 bases). Trimming removed 5 bases at V and 2 bases at J, with 13 bases between. Germline loops: CDR1 MNHEY, CDR2 SVGAGI. CDR3 size: 15 residues. The CDR3 reads CASSIRGNRNQPQHF. Written as DNA, the CDR3 is TGTGCCAGCAGTATCAGGGGTAACCGCAATCAGCCCCAGCATTTT.

The chain carries TRBV28 and TRBJ2-5; 9 nucleotides line up with TRBD2. Germline loops: CDR1 MDHEN, CDR2 SYDVKM. This CDR3 comprises 16 residues. Trimming took 5 bases from V and 5 from J; bases not matched to a gene: 12. The CDR3 is CASSAGIAGETETQYF. The CDR3 nucleotides are TGTGCCAGCAGTGCGGGGATAGCGGGAGAAACCGAGACCCAGTACTTC.